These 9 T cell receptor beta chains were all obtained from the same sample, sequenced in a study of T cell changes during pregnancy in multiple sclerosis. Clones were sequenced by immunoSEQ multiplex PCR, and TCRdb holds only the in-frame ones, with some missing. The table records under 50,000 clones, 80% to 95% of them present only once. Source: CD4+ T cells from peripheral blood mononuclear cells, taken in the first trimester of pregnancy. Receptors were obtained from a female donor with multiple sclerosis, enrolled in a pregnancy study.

The CDR3 DNA follows: TGCGCCAGCAGCCAAGTCCCTCAGGGGGCTAACCGCAATCAGCCCCAGCATTTT. Protein: CASSQVPQGANRNQPQHF. This chain joins TRBV4-1 and TRBJ1-5; 8 bases align to TRBD1. Germline lookup yields CDR1 MGHRA and CDR2 YSYEKL. Trimming removed 1 base from V and 2 bases from J; junction bases left unmatched: 10. This CDR3 spans 18 amino acids.

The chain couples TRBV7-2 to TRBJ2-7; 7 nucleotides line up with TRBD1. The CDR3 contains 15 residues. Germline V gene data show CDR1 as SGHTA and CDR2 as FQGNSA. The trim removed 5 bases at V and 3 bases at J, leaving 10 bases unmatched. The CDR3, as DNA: TGTGCCAGCAGCCCCCTTCCGGGACAGAACTACGAGCAGTACTTC. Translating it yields CASSPLPGQNYEQYF.

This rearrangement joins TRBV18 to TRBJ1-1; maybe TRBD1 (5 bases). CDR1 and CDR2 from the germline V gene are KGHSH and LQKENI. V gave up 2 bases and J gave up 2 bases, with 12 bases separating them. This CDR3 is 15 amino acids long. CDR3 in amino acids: CASSPLDSPNTEAFF. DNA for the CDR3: TGTGCCAGCTCACCATTAGACAGCCCTAACACTGAAGCTTTCTTT.

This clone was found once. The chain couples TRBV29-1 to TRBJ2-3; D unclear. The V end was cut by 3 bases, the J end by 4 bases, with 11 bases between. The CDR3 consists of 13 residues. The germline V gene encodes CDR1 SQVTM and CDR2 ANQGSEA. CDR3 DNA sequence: TGCAGCGTTGATATTCTGGCCGCAGATACGCAGTATTTT. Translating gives CSVDILAADTQYF.

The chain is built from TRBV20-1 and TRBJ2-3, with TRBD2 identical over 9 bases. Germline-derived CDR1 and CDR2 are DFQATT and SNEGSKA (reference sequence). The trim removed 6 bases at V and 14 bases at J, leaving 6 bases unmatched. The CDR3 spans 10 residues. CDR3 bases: TGCAGTGCCCGACTAGCGGTAACGTATTTT. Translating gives CSARLAVTYF.

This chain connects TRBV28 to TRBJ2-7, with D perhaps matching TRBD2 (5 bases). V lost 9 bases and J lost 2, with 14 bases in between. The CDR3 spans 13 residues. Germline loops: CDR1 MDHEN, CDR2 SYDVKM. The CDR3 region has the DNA TGTGCCAGTCTAGGAGGCCAAACCTACGAGCAGTACTTC. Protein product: CASLGGQTYEQYF.

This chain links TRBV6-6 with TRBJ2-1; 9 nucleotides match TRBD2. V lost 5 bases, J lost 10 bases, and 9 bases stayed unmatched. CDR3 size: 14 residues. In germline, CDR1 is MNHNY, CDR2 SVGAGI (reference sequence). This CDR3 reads CASSPIAGVGEQFF. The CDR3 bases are TGTGCCAGCAGTCCTATAGCGGGAGTAGGCGAGCAGTTCTTC.

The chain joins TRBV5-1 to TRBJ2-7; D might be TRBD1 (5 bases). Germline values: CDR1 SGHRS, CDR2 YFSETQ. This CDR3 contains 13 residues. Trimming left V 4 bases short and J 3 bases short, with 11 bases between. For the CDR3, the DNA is TGCGCCAGCAGCAAGACAGCCTTCTACGAGCAGTACTTC. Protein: CASSKTAFYEQYF.

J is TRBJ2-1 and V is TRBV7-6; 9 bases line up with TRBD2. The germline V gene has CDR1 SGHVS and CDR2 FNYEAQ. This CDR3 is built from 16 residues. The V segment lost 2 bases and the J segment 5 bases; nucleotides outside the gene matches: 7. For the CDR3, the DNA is TGTGCCAGCAGCTTATGGGTTTCTAGCGGGGACAATGAGCAGTTCTTC. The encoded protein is CASSLWVSSGDNEQFF.